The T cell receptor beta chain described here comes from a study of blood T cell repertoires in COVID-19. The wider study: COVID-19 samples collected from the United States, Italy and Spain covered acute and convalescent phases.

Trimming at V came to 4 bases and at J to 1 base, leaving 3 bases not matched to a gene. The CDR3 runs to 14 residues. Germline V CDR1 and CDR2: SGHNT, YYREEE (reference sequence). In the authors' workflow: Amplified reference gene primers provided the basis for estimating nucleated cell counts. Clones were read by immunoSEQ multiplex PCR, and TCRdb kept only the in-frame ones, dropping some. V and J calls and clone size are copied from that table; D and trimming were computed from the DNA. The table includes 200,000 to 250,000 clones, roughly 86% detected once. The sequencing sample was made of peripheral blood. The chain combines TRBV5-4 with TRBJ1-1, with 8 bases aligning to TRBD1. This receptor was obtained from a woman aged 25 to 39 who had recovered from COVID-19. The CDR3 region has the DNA TGTGCCAGCAGCCTGGACAGGGCGAACACTGAAGCTTTCTTT. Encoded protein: CASSLDRANTEAFF.